The T cell receptor (beta chain) described here comes from a study of graft-versus-host responses after intestinal transplantation. Across the study: Transplant recipients had multivisceral, liver-intestinal, or isolated intestinal grafts.

Study-wide results and limits: Ileal or blood samples showed some GvH clones first, and such clones were also found in recipient marrow. Across patients carrying graft-donor T cell macrochimerism, allografts held high graft-versus-host to host-versus-graft clonal ratios.

V lost 5 bases and J lost 2; bases outside the gene matches: 8. Germline V gene sequence: CDR1 SEHNR, CDR2 FQNEAQ (reference sequence). CDR3 length equals 17 residues. The protocol was immunoSEQ multiplex PCR, while the TCRdb copy is restricted to in-frame clones and leaves out a portion. The sample lists some 87,000 clones, 85% to 95% occurring once. Regarding this clone: Its target is not known.

This rearrangement joins TRBV7-9 to TRBJ2-2; 10 bases fit TRBD2. The sequencing here drew on unstimulated CD8+ T cells sorted from spleen or lymph node cells, taken before transplant. The receptor was derived from a human donor who was the organ donor for an intestinal transplant. Written as DNA, the CDR3 is TGTGCCAGCAGCCCCTGGAGCGGGGGGGCCAACACCGGGGAGCTGTTTTTT. Protein sequence: CASSPWSGGANTGELFF.